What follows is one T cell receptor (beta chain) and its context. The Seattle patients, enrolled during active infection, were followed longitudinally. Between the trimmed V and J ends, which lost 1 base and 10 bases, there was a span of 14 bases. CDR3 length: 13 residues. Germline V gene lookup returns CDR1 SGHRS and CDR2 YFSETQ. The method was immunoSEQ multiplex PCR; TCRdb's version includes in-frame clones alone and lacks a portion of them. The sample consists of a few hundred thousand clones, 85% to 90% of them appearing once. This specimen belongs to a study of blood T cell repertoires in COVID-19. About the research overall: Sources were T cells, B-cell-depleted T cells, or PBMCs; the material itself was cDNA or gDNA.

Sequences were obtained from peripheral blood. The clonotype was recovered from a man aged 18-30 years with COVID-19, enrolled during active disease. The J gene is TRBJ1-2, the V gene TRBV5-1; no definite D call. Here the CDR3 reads CASSLLGSGNYTF. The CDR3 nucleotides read TGCGCCAGCAGCTTGCTAGGTTCGGGGAACTACACCTTC.